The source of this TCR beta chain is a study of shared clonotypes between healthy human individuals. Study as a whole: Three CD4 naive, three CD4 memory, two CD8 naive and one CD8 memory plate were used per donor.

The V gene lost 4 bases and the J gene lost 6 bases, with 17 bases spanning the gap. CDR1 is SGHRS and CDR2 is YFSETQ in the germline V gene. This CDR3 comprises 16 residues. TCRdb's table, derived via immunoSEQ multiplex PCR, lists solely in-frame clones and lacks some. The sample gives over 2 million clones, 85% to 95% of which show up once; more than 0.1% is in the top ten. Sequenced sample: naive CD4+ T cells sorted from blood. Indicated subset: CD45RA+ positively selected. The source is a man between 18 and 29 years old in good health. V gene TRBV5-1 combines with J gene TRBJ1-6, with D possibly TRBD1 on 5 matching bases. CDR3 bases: TGCGCCAGCAGCCGCACCCCGACAGAGTCTAATTCACCCCTCCACTTT. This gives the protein CASSRTPTESNSPLHF.